These 21 T cell receptor beta chains were sequenced from one sample in a study of blood T cell repertoires in COVID-19. Clones were read by immunoSEQ multiplex PCR, and TCRdb kept only the in-frame ones, dropping some. The table has about 470,000 clones, about 90% seen once. Sample: PBMCs or T cells enriched from blood (not recorded which). The receptor set was obtained from a woman under 30 who had recovered from COVID-19.

This chain links TRBV11-2 with TRBJ2-4; tentative D call: TRBD2 (6 bases). V was shortened by 5 bases and J by 5 bases, with 22 bases between the two germline ends. Germline V gives CDR1 SGHAT, CDR2 FQNNGV. The CDR3 sequence is 17 residues long. In DNA, the CDR3 is TGTGCCAGCAGCAGAGAGGGACTCCCAGGTTTGCAAAACATTCAGTACTTC. Translated: CASSREGLPGLQNIQYF. Together with reference TRBV11-2 and TRBJ2-4, the CDR3 gives the full variable domain: EAGVAQSPRYKIIEKRQSVAFWCNPISGHATLYWYQQILGQGPKLLIQFQNNGVVDDSQLPKDRFSAERLKGVDSTLKIQPAKLEDSAVYLCASSREGLPGLQNIQYFGAGTRLSVL.

This rearrangement joins TRBV11-2 to TRBJ2-7, with a possible D match to TRBD1 (5 bases). The germline gives CDR1 SGHAT, CDR2 FQNNGV. Trimming cost V 5 bases and J 2 bases, with 22 bases left between them. The CDR3 length is 17 residues. CDR3: CASSRLRQPRLTYEQYF. CDR3 DNA: TGTGCCAGCAGCCGCCTACGACAGCCCCGATTGACCTACGAGCAGTACTTC.

The rearrangement joins TRBV6-1 to TRBJ1-3; 8 bases align to TRBD1. J gave up 4 bases and V 1 base, and 3 bases lay outside the gene matches. The CDR3 is 15 amino acids. Germline V gene data show CDR1 as MNHNS and CDR2 as SASEGT. Here the CDR3 DNA reads TGTGCCAGCAGTGAAGGGACAGGGCGGGGAAACACCATATATTTT. This encodes CASSEGTGRGNTIYF.

V gene TRBV2 combines with J gene TRBJ2-1; 8 positions match TRBD2. The CDR3 contains 14 residues. Trimming cost V 7 bases and J 5 bases; bases outside gene matches: 7. Per the germline V gene, CDR1 is SNHLY and CDR2 is FYNNEI. CDR3 in amino acids: CASNEQRGNNEQFF. The CDR3 bases are TGTGCCAGCAATGAGCAGCGGGGGAACAATGAGCAGTTCTTC.

V and J are TRBV5-1 and TRBJ1-1; D is unclear. The germline V and J ends were trimmed by 3 bases and 1 base, with 13 bases remaining between them. Germline CDR1 is SGHRS and CDR2 is YFSETQ. This CDR3 spans 15 amino acids. CDR3 coding DNA: TGCGCCAGCAGCTCTGACACAGTGGGGAACACTGAAGCTTTCTTT. This gives the protein CASSSDTVGNTEAFF.

A word on this clone: One junction end does not reproduce the germline sequence, and a read error may be involved. The same CDR3 can be traced to other DNA sequences in this sample. This sequence joins TRBV7-2 and TRBJ2-1, with D maybe TRBD2 (5 bases). The CDR3 contains 13 residues. The V gene's germline CDR1 is SGHTA and CDR2 FQGNSA. CDR3 amino acids: CASSRTGNNEQFF. The CDR3 DNA is TGCGCCAGCAGCCGGACTGGCAACAATGAGCAGTTCTTC.

The sample holds one count of this clone. V usage is TRBV2 and J usage is TRBJ1-1; 8 nucleotides match TRBD1. There are 14 residues in the CDR3. Germline CDR1 SNHLY, CDR2 FYNNEI. V shed 6 bases and J 1 base; nucleotides not matched to a gene: 4. CDR3 loop: CASSWTGTNTEAFF. For the CDR3, the DNA is TGTGCCAGCAGCTGGACAGGGACGAACACTGAAGCTTTCTTT.

The gene calls are TRBV5-1 and TRBJ1-1; the match to TRBD1 covers 10 bases. This CDR3 contains 14 residues. CDR1 SGHRS and CDR2 YFSETQ come from the germline V gene. V gave up 6 bases and J gave up 5 bases; unmatched junction bases: 7. The CDR3 DNA reads TGCGCCAGCACCACGACAGGGGGCATAACTGAAGCTTTCTTT. It specifies CASTTTGGITEAFF. Variable domain in full (rest from reference TRBV5-1 and TRBJ1-1): KAGVTQTPRYLIKTRGQQVTLSCSPISGHRSVSWYQQTPGQGLQFLFEYFSETQRNKGNFPGRFSGRQFSNSRSEMNVSTLELGDSALYLCASTTTGGITEAFFGQGTRLTVV.

The V call is TRBV18, the J call TRBJ1-2; 9 nucleotides align to TRBD1. The germline V gene encodes CDR1 KGHSH and CDR2 LQKENI. After removal of 6 bases from V and 6 bases from J, the junction contained 8 bases not matched to a gene. This CDR3 is 14 amino acids long. The CDR3: CASSTAYRGHGYTF. As DNA, the CDR3 is TGTGCCAGCTCGACGGCCTACAGGGGGCATGGCTACACCTTC.

The genes are TRBV6-1 and TRBJ1-2, with D tentatively TRBD1 (6 bases). Germline loops: CDR1 MNHNS, CDR2 SASEGT. V lost 1 base and J 4 bases, leaving 10 bases between the germline ends. The CDR3 has 14 residues. The CDR3 DNA reads as TGTGCCAGCAGTGAAGGGCCAGGGGCCTATGGCTACACCTTC. It encodes CASSEGPGAYGYTF.

The chain carries TRBV19 and TRBJ2-3; 8 nucleotides match TRBD2. V lost 5 bases and J lost 0; bases outside the gene matches: 10. Germline CDR1 reads LNHDA; CDR2 reads SQIVND (reference sequence). CDR3 size: 17 residues. The CDR3 spells CASSWARGGSSTDTQYF. The CDR3 nucleotides are TGTGCCAGTAGTTGGGCCCGGGGGGGTTCCAGCACAGATACGCAGTATTTT.

The chain joins TRBV24-1 to TRBJ1-2; 7 nucleotides agree with TRBD1. Per germline, CDR1 KGHDR and CDR2 SFDVKD. Trimming at V came to 3 bases and at J to 6 bases, leaving 6 bases not matched to a gene. The CDR3 loop spans 14 amino acids. For the CDR3, the DNA is TGTGCCACCAGTGATACCGACAGGGAGAATGGCTACACCTTC. This encodes CATSDTDRENGYTF.

The chain joins TRBV10-3 to TRBJ2-2, with D perhaps TRBD2 (6 bases). V lost 6 bases and J 4 bases, leaving 12 bases between the germline ends. The CDR3 runs to 14 residues. The germline CDR1 and CDR2 sequences are ENHRY and SYGVKD. The CDR3 DNA is TGTGCCATCAGAACCTTGGGGGGCACCGGGGAGCTGTTTTTT. Encoded protein: CAIRTLGGTGELFF.

V gene TRBV5-6 combines with J gene TRBJ2-7; 7 bases agree with TRBD1. The V and J ends lost 1 base and 4 bases, in that order; junction bases with no gene match: 11. The CDR3 is made up of 16 amino acids. The germline CDR1 and CDR2 sequences are SGHDT and YYEEEE. CDR3 sequence (DNA): TGTGCCAGCAGCTTGTCCGGGACAGTGGACGGGTACGAGCAGTACTTC. It specifies CASSLSGTVDGYEQYF.

V is TRBV6-5 and J is TRBJ1-2, with 8 bases identical to TRBD1. V shed 7 bases, J shed 7 bases, and the junction held 14 bases outside the gene matches. The CDR3 sequence is 15 residues long. CDR1 MNHEY and CDR2 SVGAGI come from the germline V gene. The CDR3 DNA reads as TGTGCCAGCATCCAAGACAGGGGCGGGCTCGGTGGCTACACCTTC. It specifies CASIQDRGGLGGYTF.

This clone has only a few counts. The genes are TRBV4-1 and TRBJ1-4, with 7 bases aligning to TRBD1. The CDR3 spans 15 residues. In germline, CDR1 is MGHRA, CDR2 YSYEKL. Trimming at V came to 4 bases and at J to 6 bases, leaving 8 bases not matched to a gene. The CDR3 region has the DNA TGCGCCAGCAGCCCATCGACAGGGTTTGATGAAAAACTGTTTTTT. It encodes CASSPSTGFDEKLFF.

V and J are TRBV13 and TRBJ2-1; 7 bases align to TRBD2. The germline V gene encodes CDR1 PRHDT and CDR2 FYEKMQ (reference sequence). V lost 3 bases to trimming and J lost 7 bases; unmatched junction nucleotides: 6. The CDR3 spans 14 residues. The CDR3: CASSLNSGVNEQFF. CDR3 DNA sequence: TGTGCCAGCAGCTTGAACAGCGGGGTGAATGAGCAGTTCTTC.

The chain is built from TRBV5-5 and TRBJ1-1; 7 bases fit TRBD1. J lost 1 base, V lost 4 bases, and 13 bases had no gene match. In germline, CDR1 is SGHKS, CDR2 YYEKEE (reference sequence). CDR3 length: 17 amino acids. In DNA, the CDR3 is TGTGCCAGCAGCCGCCGGCGACAGGGCGTCGGGAACACTGAAGCTTTCTTT. Protein: CASSRRRQGVGNTEAFF.

This rearrangement joins TRBV6-2 or TRBV6-3 to TRBJ2-3; possible D gene TRBD2, 6 bases. The CDR3 loop spans 12 amino acids. Germline CDR1 is MNHEY and CDR2 is SVGEGT. V dropped 5 bases and J dropped 5 bases, with 8 bases sitting between them. CDR3 protein: CASSNGGDTQYF. As DNA, the CDR3 is TGTGCCAGCAGTAACGGGGGAGATACGCAGTATTTT.

The chain combines TRBV12-5 with TRBJ2-3; perhaps TRBD1 as D (5 bases). V lost 3 bases and J lost 1, with 17 bases in between. The CDR3 contains 17 residues. The germline CDR1 and CDR2 sequences are LGHNT and FRNRAP. The CDR3 DNA reads as TGTGCTAGTGGTTTTTGGACACCTGGGAAAGGCACAGATACGCAGTATTTT. This gives the protein CASGFWTPGKGTDTQYF.

The chain has TRBV27 and TRBJ2-7, with D perhaps matching TRBD2 (5 bases). The germline V and J ends were trimmed by 5 bases and 3 bases, with 23 bases remaining between them. The length of the CDR3 is 17 residues. The V gene's germline CDR1 is MNHEY and CDR2 SMNVEV (reference sequence). CDR3 DNA sequence: TGTGCCAGCAGTCCGCAACACCTCGAGGGCTACGTCTACGAGCAGTACTTC. Amino acids: CASSPQHLEGYVYEQYF.